The 6 T cell receptor beta chains in this list originate from one sample, sequenced in a study of blood T cell repertoires in COVID-19. TCRdb keeps only in-frame clones here, not all; method: immunoSEQ multiplex PCR. The sample has roughly 200,000 clones; around 88% are singletons. The sample taken for sequencing was PBMCs or T cells enriched from blood (not recorded which). Receptor source: a man aged 35 to 55 with acute COVID-19.

The chain links TRBV5-4 to TRBJ2-1; 13 bases agree with TRBD2. Germline-derived CDR1 and CDR2 are SGHNT and YYREEE (reference sequence). Losses at the gene ends were 0 bases for V and 9 bases for J; bases not matched to a gene: 9. The CDR3 is 17 residues long. DNA of the CDR3: TGTGCCAGCAGCTTGGATCTCGGACTAGCGGGGGTTCTTGAGCAGTTCTTC. It is translated as CASSLDLGLAGVLEQFF.

The chain joins TRBV19 to TRBJ2-3; 10 nucleotides line up with TRBD2. Germline CDR1 is LNHDA and CDR2 is SQIVND (reference sequence). V was pared by 2 bases and J by 5 bases, with 1 base of the junction left unmatched. There are 14 residues in the CDR3. This chain's CDR3 is CASSILAGVDTQYF. In nucleotides, the CDR3 is TGTGCCAGTAGTATACTAGCGGGAGTAGATACGCAGTATTTT. The full variable domain, completed using reference TRBV19 and TRBJ2-3, is DGGITQSPKYLFRKEGQNVTLSCEQNLNHDAMYWYRQDPGQGLRLIYYSQIVNDFQKGDIAEGYSVSREKKESFPLTVTSAQKNPTAFYLCASSILAGVDTQYFGPGTRLTVL.

The chain recombines TRBV25-1 with TRBJ2-2; D is possibly TRBD2 (6 bases). The CDR3 consists of 16 residues. V was pared by 6 bases and J by 7 bases, with 21 bases between. Germline lookup yields CDR1 MGHDK and CDR2 SYGVNS. This CDR3 is CASSLSSPGRFGELFF. CDR3 sequence (DNA): TGTGCCAGCAGCCTCTCAAGCCCGGGGAGGTTCGGGGAGCTGTTTTTT.

Concerning this clone itself: At one of its ends the junction is not consistent with the germline gene, which may arise from a read error. The chain combines TRBV7-7 with TRBJ2-1; 7 bases fit TRBD2. This CDR3 contains 16 residues. Germline V CDR1 and CDR2: SSHAT, FNYEAQ (reference sequence). In DNA form, the CDR3 reads TGTGCTAGCAGCCCAGGAGCGGGATTCACTTTAGGTGAGCAGTTCTTC. Translation gives CASSPGAGFTLGEQFF. Together with reference TRBV7-7 and TRBJ2-1, the CDR3 gives the full variable domain: GAGVSQSPRYKVTKRGQDVTLRCDPISSHATLYWYQQALGQGPEFLTYFNYEAQPDKSGLPSDRFSAERPEGSISTLTIQRTEQRDSAMYRCASSPGAGFTLGEQFFGPGTRLTVL.

V usage is TRBV7-2 and J usage is TRBJ2-1, with TRBD2 matching over 7 bases. V lost 4 bases and J lost 4; bases outside the gene matches: 10. The CDR3 is made up of 16 amino acids. Per germline, CDR1 SGHTA and CDR2 FQGNSA. The CDR3 loop reads CASSSFPRGSYNEQFF. CDR3 bases: TGTGCCAGCAGCTCCTTCCCCCGCGGGAGTTACAATGAGCAGTTCTTC.

The rearrangement links TRBV5-1 to TRBJ2-7; D perhaps matches TRBD1 (5 bases). There are 16 residues in the CDR3. Trimming left V 3 bases short and J 4 bases short, with 20 bases between. Germline values: CDR1 SGHRS, CDR2 YFSETQ. The CDR3 loop reads CASSSTPQGNEYEQYF. CDR3 DNA sequence: TGCGCCAGCAGCTCTACGCCCCAGGGAAATGAATACGAGCAGTACTTC.